The 9 T cell receptor beta chains given below trace back to one sample, sequenced in a study of cytomegalovirus exposure and HLA in healthy donors listed by TCRdb under 2017. The library was made by the immunoSEQ multiplex PCR assay. The multiplex PCR relied on a mix of 60 forward primers for TCR Vbeta segments and 13 reverse primers for TCR Jbeta segments. This is the immuneACCESS table as TCRdb keeps it, with only in-frame sequences that have V and J called. A part of the clones is gone; compared with another copy, unresolved V genes explain less than half, and the rest is unexplained. The sample yields roughly 80,000 clones; over 70% were counted once. The ten largest clones add up to 2.5% to 3.5% of the sample. Material for sequencing was PBMCs. These TCRs come from a man between 50 and 59 years old in good health and CMV-seropositive.

This rearrangement joins TRBV5-1 to TRBJ2-7; TRBD2 matches 12 bases. Per the germline V gene, CDR1 is SGHRS and CDR2 is YFSETQ. With V trimmed by 0 bases and J by 0 bases, 7 bases remained unmatched. The length of the CDR3 is 18 residues. The CDR3 spells CASSLGLAGVGGSYEQYF. The CDR3 DNA reads as TGCGCCAGCAGCTTGGGACTAGCGGGAGTAGGGGGCTCCTACGAGCAGTACTTC.

The chain links TRBV28 to TRBJ1-1, with TRBD1 as a possible D gene (5 bases). Deletions cut 2 bases from V and 13 bases from J, with 17 bases between. The CDR3 loop spans 13 amino acids. Germline CDR1 is MDHEN and CDR2 is SYDVKM. The CDR3 reads CASSLGTGALVFF. The CDR3 DNA follows: TGTGCCAGCAGTTTAGGCACAGGTGCATTGGTTTTCTTT.

This chain connects TRBV27 to TRBJ2-5; TRBD2 matches 8 bases. This CDR3 is built from 16 residues. V gave up 4 bases and J gave up 4 bases; unmatched junction bases: 11. CDR1 MNHEY and CDR2 SMNVEV come from the germline V gene (reference sequence). The CDR3 DNA reads TGTGCCAGCAGTTGGGATGGGACTAGTGGACGAGAGACCCAGTACTTC. As protein: CASSWDGTSGRETQYF.

The chain has TRBV2 and TRBJ2-3, with D possibly matching TRBD1 (5 bases). Germline values: CDR1 SNHLY, CDR2 FYNNEI. The ends were cut back, 6 bases at V and 5 bases at J, with 18 bases in the middle. There are 15 residues in the CDR3. The CDR3 bases are TGTGCCAGCAGAGTTACACCTCAGCAGGGAGATACGCAGTATTTT. This sequence encodes CASRVTPQQGDTQYF.

This chain links TRBV11-1 with TRBJ2-5; D may be TRBD2 (7 bases). Per the germline V gene, CDR1 is SGHAT and CDR2 is FQDESV (reference sequence). Trimming cost V 6 bases and J 5 bases, with 16 bases left between them. The CDR3 totals 14 residues. CDR3 sequence reads: CASSAGATAETQYF. The CDR3 coding sequence is TGTGCCAGCAGTGCGGGGGCTACTGCGGAGACCCAGTACTTC. The complete variable domain, with remaining parts taken from reference TRBV11-1 and TRBJ2-5, reads EAEVAQSPRYKITEKSQAVAFWCDPISGHATLYWYRQILGQGPELLVQFQDESVVDDSQLPKDRFSAERLKGVDSTLKIQPAELGDSAMYLCASSAGATAETQYFGPGTRLLVL.

The rearrangement joins TRBV29-1 to TRBJ2-3; D is unclear. The CDR3 has 12 residues. The V end was cut by 7 bases, the J end by 1 base, with 9 bases between. CDR1 and CDR2 (germline): SQVTM, ANQGSEA. The CDR3 DNA reads TGCAGCGCCCGACACGGCACAGATACGCAGTATTTT. It translates to CSARHGTDTQYF.

V is TRBV25-1 and J is TRBJ2-3; 10 bases match TRBD2. The junction had 4 bases not matched to a gene; V was cut back by 3 bases and J by 1 base. Germline CDR1 reads MGHDK; CDR2 reads SYGVNS. The CDR3 sequence is 16 residues long. CDR3 residues: CASSDPGLAGTDTQYF. As DNA, the CDR3 is TGTGCCAGCAGTGATCCCGGACTAGCGGGCACAGATACGCAGTATTTT.

The chain carries TRBV2 and TRBJ2-1; a possible D gene is TRBD2 (6 bases). Germline lookup yields CDR1 SNHLY and CDR2 FYNNEI. The CDR3 extends over 16 amino acids. V lost 3 bases, J lost 2 bases, and 14 bases lay in between. The CDR3 region has the DNA TGTGCCAGCAGTGAGGTTCAGGGACTCACCTACAATGAGCAGTTCTTC. Translating it yields CASSEVQGLTYNEQFF.

V and J are TRBV19 and TRBJ1-2; tentative D call: TRBD1 (5 bases). Germline V gene data show CDR1 as LNHDA and CDR2 as SQIVND (reference sequence). The CDR3 consists of 13 residues. The ends were cut back, 7 bases at V and 8 bases at J, with 17 bases in the middle. The CDR3 DNA follows: TGTGCCAGTATGTGGGTCAACGGGGGGGGCTACACCTTC. This encodes CASMWVNGGGYTF.